This TCR beta chain appears in the sequencing data of a study of cytomegalovirus exposure and HLA in healthy donors. 60 Vbeta and 13 Jbeta primers were used in PCR. Generated by immunoSEQ multiplex PCR, the TCRdb table keeps only in-frame clones and is missing some. The data contain around 180,000 clones, about four fifths of them singletons. Germline values: CDR1 KGHSH, CDR2 LQKENI. The CDR3 totals 14 residues. Unmatched junction bases numbered 7, after V lost 6 bases and J lost 2 bases. The TCR originated in a girl aged 10 to 17 in good health and CMV-seropositive. This sequence joins TRBV18 and TRBJ2-7; TRBD1 matches 7 bases. The sample taken for sequencing was PBMCs. CDR3 loop: CASSRDSLTYEQYF. In nucleotides, the CDR3 is TGTGCCAGCTCTCGGGACAGCTTGACCTACGAGCAGTACTTC.